A single T cell receptor beta chain is shown here with its context. The data were taken from a study of cytomegalovirus exposure and HLA in healthy donors. Study background: The 120 validation repertoires, a later analysis reported, used the same platform as the 650 to 800 repertoires from the first cohort.

Germline lookup yields CDR1 SQVTM and CDR2 ANQGSEA. V shed 6 bases and J shed 0 bases, with 11 bases lying between them. There are 13 residues in the CDR3. TCRdb keeps only in-frame clones here, not all; method: immunoSEQ multiplex PCR. Altogether 100,000 or so clones are present, approximately 90% being singletons, with the ten largest covering roughly 4%. The TCR originated in a woman in her late teens or twenties in good health and CMV-seropositive. The chain links TRBV29-1 to TRBJ1-1, with TRBD1 as a possible D gene (5 bases). The sequenced sample was PBMCs. CDR3 loop: CSVTRDLNTEAFF. CDR3 DNA: TGCAGCGTGACCAGGGATTTGAACACTGAAGCTTTCTTT.